This T cell receptor (beta chain) was obtained from a study of CD8 T cells in Susac syndrome. CDR1 is SGHVS, CDR2 FNYEAQ, per germline. V trimming: 1 base; J trimming: 4 bases; junction bases outside the gene matches: 1. The CDR3 totals 13 residues. The CD8+ and CD4+ T cells were isolated magnetically using a negative isolation approach, whereas the TEMRA cells were enriched by FACS. There are a few counts of this clonotype. Random hexamers primed reverse transcription of about 0.45 to 1 ug RNA. Amplification of the TCR beta CDR3 was carried out by immunoSEQ multiplex PCR, which spanned a total of 54 Vbeta and 13 Jbeta segments. TCRdb re-called the immunoSEQ multiplex PCR reads through MiXCR, storing one row per CDR3 protein. The sample holds 150,000 or so distinct CDR3 sequences; roughly 94% are singletons and the top ten take 0.2% to 0.25%.

The source is a human donor with multiple sclerosis. The chain carries TRBV7-6 and TRBJ2-7; 7 bases align to TRBD2. Sequenced: CD8+ T cells from PBMCs. The CDR3 loop reads CASSLGAGYEQYF. The CDR3 DNA sequence: TGTGCCAGCAGCTTAGGAGCGGGGTACGAGCAGTACTTC.